The text below deals with one TCR beta chain. A few counts support this clone. It has no known antigen specificity. The input lacks base qualities; no much larger clone sits a single base away. The data derive from a study of shared clonotypes between healthy human individuals (TCRdb year 2020). In the study overall: The cohort comprised a couple of women and a few men aged 18 to 49 years. Libraries were prepared and TCR repertoires were sequenced by different laboratories using diverse techniques, in order to increase sequencing depth and limit assay-specific biases. Between about 0.9 and 10 billion PBMCs per donor were obtained by leukapheresis. Blood TCR repertoires of about five healthy adults were deeply sequenced to estimate repertoire size and the extent of clonotype sharing between individuals.

Results the study describes overall, beyond this receptor: Sampling was restricted to blood, and TCR repertoires in tissues likely differ from the TCR repertoires found in blood. Because the study included a small number of donors, the genetic and exposure-history diversity represented was limited. Pairwise subsampling indicated that sequencing depth was expected to affect the degree of clonotype sharing among donors.

TCR CDR3 regions were amplified from genomic DNA by multiplex PCR using the deep immunoSEQ assay. Genomic DNA extracted from each cell subset was distributed evenly over all wells of several immunoSEQ 96-well plates, and each plate served as one replicate. For unsorted PBMC, each replicate PCR was loaded with 300 to 350 ng genomic DNA, equivalent to about 30,000 T cell genomes. Genomic DNA from unsorted PBMC was sequenced over ten immunoSEQ deep assay plates. Purified libraries were measured with a Qubit 3.0 fluorometer, size-checked on a Bioanalyzer 2100, and measured again with the KAPA Library Quantification kit. Every immunoSEQ 96-well plate was sequenced on a dedicated single-read 150-cycle Illumina NextSeq 550 flow cell. In the authors' own workflow: The immunoSEQ output contained only junctional sequences without quality scores, so filtering could not match that applied to full-length reads. To assign V/J genes and CDR3, sequences were annotated using PyIR, a Python wrapper for IgBLAST v1.9, with IMGT germline references. Reads were removed for weak V/J assignments (E-value above 1e-6), missing CDR3, stop codons, out-of-frame junctions, or ambiguous translated residues. V3J clonotypes were defined by identical inferred V gene, J gene, and CDR3 amino acid sequence. The percentage overlap between two repertoires was calculated by dividing the number of shared unique clonotypes by the size of the smaller repertoire. Three approaches were used to assess repertoire richness: RTK rarefaction, the Chao1 estimator, and Recon v2.1 estimates of unobserved clonotypes. TCRdb mirrors the immuneACCESS table, restricted to in-frame sequences. Some clones are absent from its copies; in checked studies, under half trace to an unresolved V gene, and the reason for the others is unknown. The V and J calls and clone size come from that table; D and trimming were worked out from the DNA. The sample table holds approximately 500,000 clones, of which around 74% were seen once. The top ten constitute approximately 12% of the sample.

Healthy HIV-negative adults with no recently reported acute infections or vaccinations were included as donors. Every donor was a Caucasian adult residing in Nashville, Tennessee, USA. In the unsorted samples, some 94 million PBMCs were counted, and genomic DNA was extracted using the QIAamp DNA Blood Mini kit. After blood collection by leukapheresis, PBMCs were isolated using Ficoll-Histopaque density gradient centrifugation and then cryopreserved in the vapor phase of liquid nitrogen. The material sequenced was PBMCs. The TCR comes from a woman in her forties in good health. Some clones in this sample may be carry-over from other donors' samples.

The CDR3 region reads CASSQWGPTEAFF. The bases read TGCGCCAGCAGCCAATGGGGGCCGACTGAAGCTTTCTTT. The sequence links TRBV4-1 to TRBJ1-1, with TRBD1 tentatively as D gene (6 bases match). V lost 2 bases and J lost 5 bases; the stretch between them is 9 bases long. Measured from the cysteine to the phenylalanine, the CDR3 is 13 residues long. Only the CDR3 portion is preserved as DNA: 39 bases, with reading frame beginning at the first base. CDR1 and CDR2 were assigned from the germline V gene as MGHRA and YSYEKL.